The 14 T cell receptor beta chains in this list originate from one sample, sequenced in a study of cytomegalovirus exposure and HLA in healthy donors. Sequencing was performed with immunoSEQ multiplex PCR; in TCRdb, only in-frame clones are kept and a portion is missing. The sample consists of about 260,000 clones, about nine tenths of them appearing once. Sequenced: PBMCs. The receptors here all came from a woman aged 25 to 39 in good health and CMV-seronegative.

The rearrangement joins TRBV19 to TRBJ2-7; 10 nucleotides line up with TRBD1. This CDR3 has 13 residues. Germline V gene data show CDR1 as LNHDA and CDR2 as SQIVND (reference sequence). V lost 10 bases and J lost 2; bases outside the gene matches: 5. CDR3 DNA sequence: TGTGCCACCCGACAGGGGGCCACCTACGAGCAGTACTTC. Translating it yields CATRQGATYEQYF.

This chain links TRBV19 with TRBJ1-3; D is perhaps TRBD1 (6 bases). CDR1 is LNHDA and CDR2 is SQIVND in the germline V gene (reference sequence). The V end lost 3 bases, the J end lost 2 bases, and 14 bases lay between the germline ends. The CDR3 is made up of 16 amino acids. The CDR3 DNA reads TGTGCCAGTAGTATGAGGCGGGGGGCGCCTGGAAACACCATATATTTT. Protein product: CASSMRRGAPGNTIYF.

J is TRBJ2-7 and V is TRBV9; D remains ambiguous. Germline V CDR1 and CDR2: SGDLS, YYNGEE. The CDR3 is made up of 16 amino acids. V lost 0 bases, J lost 0 bases, and 13 bases lay in between. The CDR3, as DNA: TGTGCCAGCAGCGTAGATCCAAGGGCAGTCTCCTACGAGCAGTACTTC. Translation gives CASSVDPRAVSYEQYF.

The rearrangement uses TRBV7-6 and TRBJ1-5; possibly TRBD1 for D (5 bases). This CDR3 has 15 amino acids. Germline values: CDR1 SGHVS, CDR2 FNYEAQ. V was clipped by 5 bases and J by 7 bases, with 18 bases between them. CDR3 DNA: TGTGCCAGCAGCCCCGGTCAGGGTGGATACCAGCCCCAGCATTTT. Protein product: CASSPGQGGYQPQHF.

The chain has TRBV2 and TRBJ2-7; tentatively, D is TRBD1 or TRBD2 (5 bases each). V lost 4 bases, J lost 2 bases, and 12 bases lay in between. Germline assignment: CDR1 SNHLY and CDR2 FYNNEI. The CDR3 spans 14 residues. The CDR3 coding sequence is TGTGCCAGCAGTGTAGGGACGGTGACCTACGAGCAGTACTTC. Translation: CASSVGTVTYEQYF. Complete variable domain (other parts from reference TRBV2 and TRBJ2-7): EPEVTQTPSHQVTQMGQEVILRCVPISNHLYFYWYRQILGQKVEFLVSFYNNEISEKSEIFDDQFSVERPDGSNFTLKIRSTKLEDSAMYFCASSVGTVTYEQYFGPGTRLTVT.

The chain joins TRBV6-5 to TRBJ2-6; D could derive from TRBD1 or TRBD2 (6 bases each). The germline CDR1 and CDR2 sequences are MNHEY and SVGAGI. V shed 7 bases and J shed 2 bases, with 12 bases lying between them. The CDR3 is 15 residues long. CDR3 residues: CASNQRGPGANVLTF. For the CDR3, the DNA is TGTGCCAGCAATCAACGGGGGCCTGGGGCCAACGTCCTGACTTTC.

This clone appeared once. The chain employs TRBV19 and TRBJ2-3; 8 bases are shared with TRBD1. Losses at the gene ends were 7 bases for V and 0 bases for J; bases not matched to a gene: 6. Germline V gives CDR1 LNHDA, CDR2 SQIVND (reference sequence). The CDR3 consists of 15 residues. The CDR3 reads CASIPTGVSTDTQYF. The CDR3 DNA sequence: TGTGCCAGTATCCCGACAGGGGTTAGCACAGATACGCAGTATTTT.

The chain links TRBV6-6 to TRBJ1-3; D might be TRBD1 (5 bases). Germline V CDR1 and CDR2: MNHNY, SVGAGI (reference sequence). The CDR3 is made up of 15 amino acids. Between the trimmed V and J ends, which lost 4 bases and 0 bases, there was a span of 10 bases. CDR3 in DNA: TGTGCCAGCAGTTTGACAGCGAGCTCTGGAAACACCATATATTTT. Its translation: CASSLTASSGNTIYF.

DNA of the CDR3: TGTGCCAGTAGTAAAGCCGGGACAGGGGTTACTGAAGCTTTCTTT. It is translated as CASSKAGTGVTEAFF. This chain links TRBV19 with TRBJ1-1; 10 bases line up with TRBD1. CDR1 is LNHDA, CDR2 SQIVND, per germline (reference sequence). The CDR3 runs 15 residues. Germline trimming cut 4 bases from V and 5 bases from J; bases unmatched to any gene: 7.

The chain combines TRBV11-3 with TRBJ2-7; TRBD2 matches at 8 bases. CDR3 length: 18 amino acids. The V gene end was trimmed by 3 bases and the J gene end by 4 bases; junction bases not matched to a gene: 17. Germline V lookup: CDR1 SGHNT, CDR2 YENEEA. CDR3 sequence: CASSFVRKSVAGLYEQYF. CDR3 nucleotides: TGTGCCAGCAGCTTCGTTCGAAAGAGTGTAGCGGGATTATACGAGCAGTACTTC. Full variable domain (missing parts from reference TRBV11-3 and TRBJ2-7): EAGVVQSPRYKIIEKKQPVAFWCNPISGHNTLYWYLQNLGQGPELLIRYENEEAVDDSQLPKDRFSAERLKGVDSTLKIQPAELGDSAVYLCASSFVRKSVAGLYEQYFGPGTRLTVT.

The chain couples TRBV6-5 to TRBJ2-2; D is unclear. Germline V gene lookup returns CDR1 MNHEY and CDR2 SVGAGI. Trimming removed 6 bases from V and 0 bases from J, with 11 bases in between. This CDR3 has 15 amino acids. The CDR3 DNA is TGTGCCAGCAGCCCAGACGGAACGAACACCGGGGAGCTGTTTTTT. Its protein product is CASSPDGTNTGELFF.

The V and J genes are TRBV6-4 and TRBJ2-5; no firm D call. This CDR3 has 14 amino acids. The V end was cut by 8 bases, the J end by 3 bases, with 16 bases between. Looked up from germline, CDR1 is MRHNA and CDR2 is SNTAGT. CDR3 coding DNA: TGTGCCAGCGGCTGGCACTCCCTAGAAGAGACCCAGTACTTC. Amino acid sequence: CASGWHSLEETQYF.

V and J are TRBV5-6 and TRBJ2-1; D possibly corresponds to TRBD2 (5 bases). V gave up 3 bases and J gave up 6 bases, with 22 bases separating them. This CDR3 is 17 amino acids long. Looked up from germline, CDR1 is SGHDT and CDR2 is YYEEEE. The chain's CDR3 is CASSWVASWEKSNEQFF. The CDR3 DNA follows: TGTGCCAGCAGCTGGGTGGCTAGCTGGGAGAAGAGCAATGAGCAGTTCTTC.

V usage is TRBV4-1 and J usage is TRBJ2-7; 7 positions match TRBD2. The CDR3 length is 14 residues. Trimming took 1 base from V and 0 from J; bases not matched to a gene: 0. Looked up from germline, CDR1 is MGHRA and CDR2 is YSYEKL. CDR3 loop: CASSQGGGSYEQYF. The CDR3, as DNA: TGCGCCAGCAGCCAAGGCGGGGGCTCCTACGAGCAGTACTTC.